This T cell receptor (beta chain) emerged from a study of blood T cell repertoires in COVID-19. Background on the study: The United States, Italy and Spain provided the acute and convalescent COVID-19 samples. T cells, B-cell-depleted T cells, or PBMCs supplied cDNA or gDNA.

CDR3 length: 12 amino acids. The V gene's germline CDR1 is SGHVS and CDR2 FQNEAQ. Losses at the gene ends were 3 bases for V and 6 bases for J; bases not matched to a gene: 2. Original processing notes: Amplifying reference gene primers gave estimates of nucleated cell counts. Sequencing used immunoSEQ multiplex PCR; TCRdb keeps in-frame clones, though not all of them. That table furnishes V, J and clone size, whereas the DNA furnished D and trimming. This sample has around 55,000 clones, with about four fifths found just once. The receptor was derived from a human donor in a cohort sampled during active or convalescent COVID-19. Sequencing was performed on peripheral blood. This chain joins TRBV7-8 and TRBJ2-7, with TRBD1 matching over 7 bases. The CDR3 sequence: CASSFRQGEQYF. CDR3 sequence (DNA): TGTGCCAGCAGCTTTAGACAGGGCGAGCAGTACTTC.